This is a list of T cell receptor beta chains from one sample in a study of breast tumors, draining lymph nodes, adjacent tissues. TCRdb independently ran MiXCR on the multiplex PCR reads; one entry per CDR3 protein. The repertoire holds 150,000 to 200,000 distinct CDR3 sequences, with about 32% as singletons. Sequencing was performed on axillary lymph node tissue. The receptors shown here come from a female donor with breast cancer. Some clones in this sample may be carry-over from other donors' samples. The CDR3 runs from the conserved cysteine through the conserved F or W. A D gene is named only where the DNA matches it firmly. Size is omitted from some rows. Given values are once, few, many or a class for expanded clones.

v_gene	j_gene	d_gene	abundance	CDR3nt	CDR3aa
TRBV7-2	TRBJ2-3	-	many	TGTGCCAGCGCCCTTAGGGGACGTAGCAGGGGCACAGATACGCAGTATTTT	CASALRGRSRGTDTQYF
TRBV7-9	TRBJ2-5	TRBD1	many	TGTGCCAGCAGCGGACCGGGACAGGGATTAGAGACCCAGTACTTC	CASSGPGQGLETQYF
TRBV20-1	TRBJ1-2	-	many	TGCAGTGCTAGAGATCCGGGGGGACACTATGGCTACACCTTC	CSARDPGGHYGYTF
TRBV5-4	TRBJ2-5	TRBD1	few	TGTGCCAGCAGCTTGGAGGGGGCGTACCAAGAGACCCAGTACTTC	CASSLEGAYQETQYF
TRBV24-1	TRBJ1-2	TRBD1	many	TGTGCCACCAGTGCCCCGGGACAGGGGGACTATGGCTACACCTTC	CATSAPGQGDYGYTF
TRBV5-5	TRBJ1-6	-	many	TGTGCCAGCAGCTTGGATCCGTTGGCAGGTCGAAATTCACCCCTCCACTTT	CASSLDPLAGRNSPLHF
TRBV11-2	TRBJ2-3	-	many	TGTGCCAGCAGCTTAAAAGGTTTGACAGATACGCAGTATTTT	CASSLKGLTDTQYF
TRBV28	TRBJ2-7	-	many	TGTGCCAGCAGCCTTCCCCGAAGAGGGTACGAGCAGTACTTC	CASSLPRRGYEQYF
TRBV9	TRBJ2-2	-	many	TGTGCCAGCAGCGCCGGAGTACTTGACACCGGGGAGCTGTTTTTT	CASSAGVLDTGELFF
TRBV12-3/TRBV12-4	TRBJ1-2	-	many	TGTGCCAGCGGGTCCGGGGAGGGCTATGGCTACACCTTC	CASGSGEGYGYTF
TRBV20-1	TRBJ2-3	TRBD2	many	TGCAGTGCGCGGACTAGCGGGAGAGTTAGCACAGATACGCAGTATTTT	CSARTSGRVSTDTQYF
TRBV20-1	TRBJ2-7	TRBD2	-	TGCAGTGCTACGACTAGCGGGCCCCACGGGCAGTACTTC	CSATTSGPHGQYF
TRBV20-1	TRBJ2-5	-	-	TGCAGTGCTAGCCCCCGCGGGGCCAGAGCTGGAGAGACCCAGTACTTC	CSASPRGARAGETQYF
TRBV20-1	TRBJ2-5	-	-	TGCAGTGCGGGGCTCGGGGGCCGTGGCCAAGAGACCCAGTACTTC	CSAGLGGRGQETQYF
TRBV29-1	TRBJ1-3	-	many	TGCAGCGTTGCATTCTCTGGAAACACCATATATTTT	CSVAFSGNTIYF
TRBV6-6	TRBJ1-2	TRBD1	-	TGTGCCAGCAGTAATACAGGGGACTTTGGGGACAGACGATATGGCTACACCTTC	CASSNTGDFGDRRYGYTF
TRBV7-9	TRBJ2-3	TRBD2	many	TGTGCCAGCAGCTCCCCCATAGCGGGGAATAGCACAGATACGCAGTATTTT	CASSSPIAGNSTDTQYF
TRBV6-5	TRBJ1-1	-	-	TGTGCCAGCCTTAGAAACACTGAAGCTTTCTTT	CASLRNTEAFF